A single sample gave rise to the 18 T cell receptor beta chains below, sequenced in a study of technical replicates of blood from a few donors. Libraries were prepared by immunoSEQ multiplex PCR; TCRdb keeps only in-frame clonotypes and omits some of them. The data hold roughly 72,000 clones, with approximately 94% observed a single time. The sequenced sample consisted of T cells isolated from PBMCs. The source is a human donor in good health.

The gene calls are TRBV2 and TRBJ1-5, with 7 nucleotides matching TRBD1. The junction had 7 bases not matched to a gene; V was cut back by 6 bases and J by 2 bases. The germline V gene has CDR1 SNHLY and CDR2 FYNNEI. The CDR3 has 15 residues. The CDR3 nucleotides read TGTGCCAGCAGCCGAGACAGGGACGGCAATCAGCCCCAGCATTTT. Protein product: CASSRDRDGNQPQHF.

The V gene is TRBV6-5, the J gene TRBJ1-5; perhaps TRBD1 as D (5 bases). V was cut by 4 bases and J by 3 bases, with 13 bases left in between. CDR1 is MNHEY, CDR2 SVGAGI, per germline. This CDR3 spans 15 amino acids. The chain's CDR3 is CASSSDTGNNQPQHF. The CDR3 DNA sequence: TGTGCCAGCAGTTCAGATACAGGTAACAATCAGCCCCAGCATTTT.

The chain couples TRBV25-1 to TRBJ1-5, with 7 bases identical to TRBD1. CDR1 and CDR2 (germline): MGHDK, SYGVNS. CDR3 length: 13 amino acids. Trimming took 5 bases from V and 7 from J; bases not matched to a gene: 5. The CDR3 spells CASSTTGDQPQHF. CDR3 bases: TGTGCCAGCAGTACAACAGGGGACCAGCCCCAGCATTTT.

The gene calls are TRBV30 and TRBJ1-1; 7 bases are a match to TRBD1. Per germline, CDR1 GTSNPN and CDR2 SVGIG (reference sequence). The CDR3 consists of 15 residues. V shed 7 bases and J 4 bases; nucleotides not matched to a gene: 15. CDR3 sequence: CAFTSWTGMGTEAFF. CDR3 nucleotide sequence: TGTGCCTTCACGAGCTGGACAGGCATGGGCACTGAAGCTTTCTTT.

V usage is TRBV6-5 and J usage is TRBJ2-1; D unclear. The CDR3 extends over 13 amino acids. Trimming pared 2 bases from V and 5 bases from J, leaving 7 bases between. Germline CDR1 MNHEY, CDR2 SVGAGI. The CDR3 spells CASSYPENNEQFF. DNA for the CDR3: TGTGCCAGCAGTTACCCGGAGAACAATGAGCAGTTCTTC.

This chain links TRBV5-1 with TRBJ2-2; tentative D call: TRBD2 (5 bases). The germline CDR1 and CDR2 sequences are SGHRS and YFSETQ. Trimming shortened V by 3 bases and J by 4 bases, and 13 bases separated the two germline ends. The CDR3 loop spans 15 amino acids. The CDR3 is CASSSDYSGTGELFF. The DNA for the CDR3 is TGCGCCAGCAGCTCTGACTATTCCGGCACCGGGGAGCTGTTTTTT. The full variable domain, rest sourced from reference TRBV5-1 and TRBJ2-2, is KAGVTQTPRYLIKTRGQQVTLSCSPISGHRSVSWYQQTPGQGLQFLFEYFSETQRNKGNFPGRFSGRQFSNSRSEMNVSTLELGDSALYLCASSSDYSGTGELFFGEGSRLTVL.

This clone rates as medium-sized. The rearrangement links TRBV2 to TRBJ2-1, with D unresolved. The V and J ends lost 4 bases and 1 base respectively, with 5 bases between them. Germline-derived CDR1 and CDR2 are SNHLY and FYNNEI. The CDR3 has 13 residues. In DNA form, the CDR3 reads TGTGCCAGCAGTGTGACTTCCTACAATGAGCAGTTCTTC. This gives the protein CASSVTSYNEQFF.

The CDR3 sequence is CAWARGMNTEAFF. The CDR3 DNA reads TGTGCCTGGGCTAGGGGAATGAACACTGAAGCTTTCTTT. V is TRBV30 and J is TRBJ1-1; D perhaps matches TRBD1 (5 bases). Germline V CDR1 and CDR2: GTSNPN, SVGIG (reference sequence). The CDR3 loop spans 13 amino acids. Trimming stripped 5 bases from V and 0 bases from J, with 10 bases between.

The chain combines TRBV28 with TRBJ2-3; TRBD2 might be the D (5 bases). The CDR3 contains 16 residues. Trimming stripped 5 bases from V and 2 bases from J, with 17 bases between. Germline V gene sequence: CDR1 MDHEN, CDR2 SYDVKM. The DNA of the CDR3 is TGTGCCAGCAGTCCCCAGGACTGGGGTATCACAGATACGCAGTATTTT. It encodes CASSPQDWGITDTQYF.

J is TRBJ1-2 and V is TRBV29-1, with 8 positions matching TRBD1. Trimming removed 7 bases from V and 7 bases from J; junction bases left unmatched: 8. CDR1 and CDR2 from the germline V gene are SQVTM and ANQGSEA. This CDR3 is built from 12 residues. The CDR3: CSAIGQGGGYTF. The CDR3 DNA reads TGCAGCGCCATAGGACAGGGTGGTGGCTACACCTTC. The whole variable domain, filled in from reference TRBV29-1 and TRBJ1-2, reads SAVISQKPSRDICQRGTSLTIQCQVDSQVTMMFWYRQQPGQSLTLIATANQGSEATYESGFVIDKFPISRPNLTFSTLTVSNMSPEDSSIYLCSAIGQGGGYTFGSGTRLTVV.

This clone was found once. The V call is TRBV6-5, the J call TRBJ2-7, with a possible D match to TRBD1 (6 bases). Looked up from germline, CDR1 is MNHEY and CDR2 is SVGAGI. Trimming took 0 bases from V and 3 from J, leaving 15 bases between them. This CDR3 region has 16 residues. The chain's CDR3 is CASSYSTGPTIYEQYF. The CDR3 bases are TGTGCCAGCAGTTACTCGACAGGACCGACGATCTACGAGCAGTACTTC.

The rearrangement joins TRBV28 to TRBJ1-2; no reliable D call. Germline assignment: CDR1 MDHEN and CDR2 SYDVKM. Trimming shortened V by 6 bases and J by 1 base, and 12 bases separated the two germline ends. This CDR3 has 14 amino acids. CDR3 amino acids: CASSRSGINYGYTF. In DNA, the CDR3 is TGTGCCAGCAGCCGGTCGGGGATTAACTATGGCTACACCTTC.

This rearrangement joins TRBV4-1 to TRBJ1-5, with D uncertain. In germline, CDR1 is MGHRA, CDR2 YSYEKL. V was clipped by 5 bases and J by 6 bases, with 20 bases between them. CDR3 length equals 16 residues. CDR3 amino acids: CASSSITEGVSQPQHF. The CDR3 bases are TGCGCCAGCAGCAGCATAACCGAGGGTGTTAGTCAGCCCCAGCATTTT.

CDR3 region: CASSELAVYEQYF. CDR3 coding DNA: TGTGCCAGCAGTGAGCTGGCGGTCTACGAGCAGTACTTC. J is TRBJ2-7 and V is TRBV6-1, with D unresolved. The germline CDR1 and CDR2 sequences are MNHNS and SASEGT. The CDR3 is made up of 13 amino acids. V shed 3 bases and J shed 3 bases, with 9 bases lying between them.

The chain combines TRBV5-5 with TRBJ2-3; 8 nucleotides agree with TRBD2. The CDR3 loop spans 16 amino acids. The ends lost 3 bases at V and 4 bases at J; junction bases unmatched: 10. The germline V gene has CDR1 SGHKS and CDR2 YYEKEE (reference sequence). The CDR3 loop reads CASSWLGREVSDTQYF. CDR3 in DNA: TGTGCCAGCAGCTGGCTGGGGCGGGAGGTATCAGATACGCAGTATTTT.

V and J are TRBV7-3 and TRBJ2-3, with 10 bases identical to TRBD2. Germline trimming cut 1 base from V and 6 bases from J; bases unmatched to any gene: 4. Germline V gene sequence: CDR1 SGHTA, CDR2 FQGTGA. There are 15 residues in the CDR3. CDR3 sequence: CASSLIAGGRDTQYF. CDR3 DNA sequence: TGTGCCAGCAGCTTAATAGCGGGAGGACGGGATACGCAGTATTTT.

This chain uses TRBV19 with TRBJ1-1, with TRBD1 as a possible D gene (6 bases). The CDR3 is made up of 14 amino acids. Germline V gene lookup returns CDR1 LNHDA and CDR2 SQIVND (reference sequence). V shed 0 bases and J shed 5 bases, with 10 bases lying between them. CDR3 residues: CASSIDNRATEAFF. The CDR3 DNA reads TGTGCCAGTAGTATAGATAACAGGGCGACTGAAGCTTTCTTT.

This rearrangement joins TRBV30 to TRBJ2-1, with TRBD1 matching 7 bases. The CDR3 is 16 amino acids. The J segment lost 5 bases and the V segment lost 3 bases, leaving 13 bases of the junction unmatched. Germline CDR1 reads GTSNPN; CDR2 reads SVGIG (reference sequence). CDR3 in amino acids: CAWSSRWDRADNEQFF. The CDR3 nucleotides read TGTGCCTGGAGCAGCCGCTGGGACAGAGCCGACAATGAGCAGTTCTTC. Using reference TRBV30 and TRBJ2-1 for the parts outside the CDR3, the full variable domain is SQTIHQWPATLVQPVGSPLSLECTVEGTSNPNLYWYRQAAGRGLQLLFYSVGIGQISSEVPQNLSASRPQDRQFILSSKKLLLSDSGFYLCAWSSRWDRADNEQFFGPGTRLTVL.